What follows are 7 T cell receptor beta chains derived from one specimen sequenced in a study of control samples from healthy donors and cancer patients. Sequencing was performed with immunoSEQ multiplex PCR; in TCRdb, only in-frame clones are kept and a portion is missing. The sample records some 150,000 clones, around 95% being singletons. Specimen: blood. The source of these receptors is a woman aged 55-70 years in good health.

This chain uses TRBV2 with TRBJ1-1; D not resolved. Germline CDR1 and CDR2: SNHLY and FYNNEI. V was clipped by 4 bases and J by 5 bases, with 11 bases between them. The CDR3 covers 13 residues. Written as DNA, the CDR3 is TGTGCCAGCAGTGCTATACACGGAACTGAAGCTTTCTTT. Translation gives CASSAIHGTEAFF.

This chain links TRBV19 with TRBJ2-5; possible D gene TRBD2, 5 bases. With 3 bases removed from V and 4 bases from J, the gap between germline ends came to 24 bases. The CDR3 extends over 18 amino acids. CDR1 is LNHDA, CDR2 SQIVND, per germline (reference sequence). CDR3 DNA: TGTGCCAGTAGTATCAGCATCGGTGGACGGGGATCTGGAGAGACCCAGTACTTC. It is translated as CASSISIGGRGSGETQYF. Together with reference TRBV19 and TRBJ2-5, the CDR3 gives the full variable domain: DGGITQSPKYLFRKEGQNVTLSCEQNLNHDAMYWYRQDPGQGLRLIYYSQIVNDFQKGDIAEGYSVSREKKESFPLTVTSAQKNPTAFYLCASSISIGGRGSGETQYFGPGTRLLVL.

The chain has TRBV21-1 and TRBJ2-1; TRBD1 is taken as the D call from the table, unchecked against the DNA. TRBV21-1 counts as a pseudogene. This CDR3 comprises 15 residues. The CDR3 sequence: CASSFPGQGDNEQFF. DNA of the CDR3: TGTGCCAGCAGCTTTCCGGGACAGGGGGACAATGAGCAGTTCTTC.

The sample holds one count of this clone. The rearrangement joins TRBV27 to TRBJ2-7; possibly TRBD2 for D (5 bases). The germline V gene has CDR1 MNHEY and CDR2 SMNVEV (reference sequence). V was trimmed by 7 bases and J by 3 bases, leaving 13 bases between them. The CDR3 has 13 residues. CDR3: CASKSPRGYEQYF. CDR3 DNA sequence: TGTGCCAGCAAATCTCCTCGGGGCTACGAGCAGTACTTC.

J is TRBJ1-6 and V is TRBV9; D is perhaps TRBD1 (5 bases). Trimming shortened V by 2 bases and J by 4 bases, and 7 bases separated the two germline ends. The germline gives CDR1 SGDLS, CDR2 YYNGEE. The CDR3 totals 14 residues. CDR3 bases: TGTGCCAGCAGCGTGGGGCAGTATAATTCACCCCTCCACTTT. Amino acid sequence: CASSVGQYNSPLHF.

V and J are TRBV2 and TRBJ1-1; weak D call: TRBD1 (6 bases). CDR1 is SNHLY and CDR2 is FYNNEI in the germline V gene. There are 14 residues in the CDR3. Trimming removed 7 bases from V and 8 bases from J, with 20 bases in between. CDR3 loop: CASTSGTPLLEAFF. The CDR3 DNA sequence: TGTGCCAGCACCTCCGGGACACCCCTTTTGGAAGCTTTCTTT.

This clone was detected only once. The chain combines TRBV4-3 with TRBJ1-2; maybe TRBD1 (6 bases). The CDR3 has 15 amino acids. Germline assignment: CDR1 LGHNA and CDR2 YSLEER. Deletions cut 0 bases from V and 1 base from J, with 9 bases between. The CDR3 is CASSQDVQGNYGYTF. The CDR3 coding sequence is TGCGCCAGCAGCCAAGATGTACAGGGTAACTATGGCTACACCTTC.